Given below is one T cell receptor (beta chain) in context. The antigen is unknown. The sample comes from a study of T cell responses to AZD1222 COVID-19 vaccine. Findings and caveats of the study: Clonal diversity was possibly underestimated, and the donors were mostly white British, with more females. At baseline, seropositivity was found in only a handful of AZD1222 recipients. A reported finding is that nearly half of spike-specific TCRs target unmutated variant regions.

TCRdb's table, derived via immunoSEQ multiplex PCR, lists solely in-frame clones and lacks some. The sample contains about 75,000 clones, more than 70% of which appear only once. Germline values: CDR1 SGHRS, CDR2 YFSETQ. The ends lost 2 bases at V and 2 bases at J; junction bases unmatched: 7. The CDR3 covers 16 residues. This rearrangement joins TRBV5-1 to TRBJ1-1, with 9 bases lining up with TRBD1. This receptor was taken from an adult who received the MenACWY meningococcal vaccine as a control. The source material was peripheral blood, sampled 28 days after the second dose of the MenACWY control vaccine. The CDR3 spells CASSLGQGNRNTEAFF. The CDR3, as DNA: TGCGCCAGCAGCTTAGGACAGGGGAATCGCAACACTGAAGCTTTCTTT. Using reference TRBV5-1 and TRBJ1-1 for the parts outside the CDR3, the full variable domain is KAGVTQTPRYLIKTRGQQVTLSCSPISGHRSVSWYQQTPGQGLQFLFEYFSETQRNKGNFPGRFSGRQFSNSRSEMNVSTLELGDSALYLCASSLGQGNRNTEAFFGQGTRLTVV.